This T cell receptor beta chain is drawn from a study of cytomegalovirus exposure and HLA in healthy donors. Study summary: Earlier results showed approximately 110 million unique TCR beta sequences derived from around 170 million T cells.

Germline lookup yields CDR1 SEHNR and CDR2 FQNEAQ (reference sequence). The V end lost 3 bases, the J end lost 7 bases, and 12 bases lay between the germline ends. This CDR3 region has 14 residues. In the PCR, 60 Vbeta and 13 Jbeta primers were used. Only in-frame clones appear in the TCRdb table, and some are missing; sequencing was by immunoSEQ multiplex PCR. The sample includes approximately 150,000 clones, roughly 84% of them seen just once. With regard to this clone: Its target is not known.

General study results and limits: It was only CMV serostatus that was available as immune exposure information. In an earlier analysis, most TCR beta V segments were productive about 87% or about 30% of the time.

The sequence was collected from a young man in good health and CMV-seronegative. This chain joins TRBV7-9 and TRBJ2-2, with D possibly TRBD1 on 6 matching bases. Sequences were obtained from PBMCs. This CDR3 is CASSFLQGVGELFF. CDR3 nucleotides: TGTGCCAGCAGCTTTTTACAGGGTGTCGGGGAGCTGTTTTTT.